This T cell receptor (beta chain) was observed in a study of cytotoxic CD8 clonotypes in ibrutinib-treated CLL. Overall study: After treatment lasting a median 12 months, range 6 to 36, response samples were collected. Broader study findings: Rare overall, public clonotypes shrank or held steady under therapy. Clonality at baseline surpassed age-matched healthy donors and tracked circulating CD8+ T-cell counts. Having risen at ibrutinib response, clonality had fallen back toward baseline by progression.

V lost 3 bases, J lost 4 bases, and 3 bases stayed unmatched. The CDR3 has 15 amino acids. Germline assignment: CDR1 SGHVS and CDR2 FQNEAQ. This clone was recorded once. What it binds is not known. Here immunoSEQ multiplex PCR was the method, and the copy in TCRdb shows in-frame clones only, minus some. The table includes approximately 47,000 clones, approximately 70% detected once. V usage is TRBV7-8 and J usage is TRBJ1-5, with TRBD1 identical over 10 bases. Sequenced material: PBMCs, taken after 24 months of ibrutinib treatment. This clonotype originated in a human donor with chronic lymphocytic leukemia. The CDR3 is CASSFWDRGNQPQHF. The CDR3 nucleotides are TGTGCCAGCAGCTTCTGGGACAGGGGTAATCAGCCCCAGCATTTT.